A selection of T cell receptor beta chains follows, all from one sample in a study of blood T cell repertoires in COVID-19. The assay was immunoSEQ multiplex PCR, and TCRdb's table has in-frame clones only and misses some. This sample has fewer than 250,000 clones, with 65% to 90% found just once. The material sequenced was PBMCs or T cells enriched from blood (not recorded which). Receptors originate from a woman aged 40 to 50 with acute COVID-19. Each CDR3 is given with its conserved first and last residue. The D gene is left open where the match is weak. Not all rows give a size; the values are once, few, many and, for expanded clones, a class.

>TRBJ1-1|TRBV18|.|16|.
TGTGCCAGCTCACCACCGGGGCAGAGGAAGAACACTGAAGCTTTCTTT
CASSPPGQRKNTEAFF
>TRBJ2-7|TRBV6-5|.|13|few
TGTGCCAGCAAGGCAGGGGTTTCCTACGAGCAGTACTTC
CASKAGVSYEQYF
>TRBJ2-5|TRBV5-8|.|16|.
TGTGCCAGCAGCTTGGGACAGGCGGTGAGGGCCCAGGTCCAGTACTTC
CASSLGQAVRAQVQYF
>TRBJ2-2|TRBV9|.|12|.
TGTGCCAGCAGTCAGGGTTCCGGGGAGCTGTTTTTT
CASSQGSGELFF
>TRBJ2-1|TRBV27|.|12|once
TGTGCCAGCAGTCCGACCACCGCGGCGAGGTTCTTC
CASSPTTAARFF
>TRBJ2-2|TRBV5-1|TRBD1|15|.
TGCGCCAGCAGCAGGGGGACAGCGAACACCGGGGAGCTGTTTTTT
CASSRGTANTGELFF
>TRBJ1-2|TRBV19|TRBD1|15|few
TGTGCCAGTAGTATAGGTTCAGGGGGCTCCTATGGCTACACCTTC
CASSIGSGGSYGYTF
>TRBJ1-3|TRBV5-5|.|14|many
TGTGCCAGCAGCCCCGGTGCCTCTGGAAACACCATATATTTT
CASSPGASGNTIYF
>TRBJ2-7|TRBV30|.|13|.
TGTGCCTGGAGTGTACAGGTGGGACTCGAGCAGTACTTC
CAWSVQVGLEQYF
>TRBJ1-2|TRBV28|TRBD1|13|.
TGTGCCAGCAACAACAGGGGCGGCTATGGCTACACCTTC
CASNNRGGYGYTF
>TRBJ1-1|TRBV19|.|14|.
TGTGCCAGTAGTATTCGGAATAGGGAGACTGAAGCTTTCTTT
CASSIRNRETEAFF
>TRBJ1-1|TRBV29-1|.|12|.
TGCAGCGTTGGATCCGGGTGGACTGAAGCTTTCTTT
CSVGSGWTEAFF
>TRBJ2-1|TRBV10-2|TRBD2|16|once
TGCGCCAGCAAACGGCTAGCGGGAGGGCATTTTAGTGAGCAGTTCTTC
CASKRLAGGHFSEQFF
>TRBJ2-3|TRBV27|TRBD2|16|.
TGTGCCAGCAGTTTTGGAGCGGGAGGGCCGACAGATACGCAGTATTTT
CASSFGAGGPTDTQYF
>TRBJ2-3|TRBV7-6|TRBD2|16|.
TGTGCCAGCAGCCAAGCTGGGGGGACTAGGTCAGATACGCAGTATTTT
CASSQAGGTRSDTQYF
>TRBJ2-3|TRBV7-2|TRBD1|15|.
TGTGCCAGCAGCTTCGGGACAGGGATAACAGATACGCAGTATTTT
CASSFGTGITDTQYF
>TRBJ1-1|TRBV7-9|.|14|.
TGTGCCAGCAGGTCCCACGGGTTGAACACTGAAGCTTTCTTT
CASRSHGLNTEAFF
>TRBJ2-5|TRBV27|.|16|.
TGTGCCAGCAAGACCTCCGGGAGAGACAGGGTGGAGACCCAGTACTTC
CASKTSGRDRVETQYF
>TRBJ2-3|TRBV28|TRBD2|16|.
TGTGCCAGCAGTTCCAACCTAGCGGGAGGGATAGATACGCAGTATTTT
CASSSNLAGGIDTQYF
>TRBJ1-5|TRBV28|TRBD1|17|.
TGTGCCAGCAGGGGAACAGGGGGCGCCGGGGGCAATCAGCCCCAGCATTTT
CASRGTGGAGGNQPQHF
>TRBJ1-5|TRBV7-8|TRBD1|15|.
TGTGCCAGCAGCTTAGGCACAGGGGATAATCAGCCCCAGCATTTT
CASSLGTGDNQPQHF
>TRBJ2-1|TRBV5-8|TRBD2|17|.
TGTGCCAGCAGCACCGGGACTAGCGGGAGGGTTCACAATGAGCAGTTCTTC
CASSTGTSGRVHNEQFF
>TRBJ2-5|TRBV4-1|TRBD1|14|.
TGCGCCAGCAGCCCCGGGACAGGGGTAGAGACCCAGTACTTC
CASSPGTGVETQYF
>TRBJ2-1|TRBV4-1|.|12|once
TGCGCCAGCAGCCAAACAGGGAATGAGCAGTTCTTC
CASSQTGNEQFF
>TRBJ2-2|TRBV28|TRBD2|17|.
TGTGCCAGCAGTTTATGGGCGGGAGTGGCGAACACCGGGGAGCTGTTTTTT
CASSLWAGVANTGELFF
>TRBJ1-1|TRBV12-3/TRBV12-4|.|13|.
TGTGCCAGCAGTCTTACAGGGTTGTCTGAAGCTTTCTTT
CASSLTGLSEAFF